This T cell receptor (beta chain) derives from a study of T cell responses to AZD1222 COVID-19 vaccine. Study results and limitations: The donor group comprised mostly white British people and more females; the analysis possibly underestimated clonal diversity. The reported proportion of spike-specific TCRs targeting unmutated variant regions was nearly half. Only after the peak T cell response were repertoires sampled.

Repertoires were generated with immunoSEQ multiplex PCR, while TCRdb's copy carries only in-frame clones and drops some. The sample includes tens of thousands of clones, roughly 86% seen only once; the top ten take roughly 2.8%. The CDR3 loop spans 14 amino acids. V was trimmed by 11 bases and J by 3 bases, leaving 20 bases between them. CDR1 is MNHEY and CDR2 is SVGAGI in the germline V gene. About this clone: Its target is not known.

This TCR was sampled from an adult in good health. The input for sequencing was peripheral blood, taken on day 0 of MenACWY control vaccination. The J gene is TRBJ2-7, the V gene TRBV6-5, with a tentative D call TRBD1 (6 bases). CDR3 DNA: TGTGCCGGGTCCAGGGGTTCCCCCCTCTACGAGCAGTACTTC. Encoded protein: CAGSRGSPLYEQYF.